Included here is one T cell receptor (beta chain) sequence, with context. Sequencing was performed with immunoSEQ multiplex PCR; in TCRdb, only in-frame clones are kept and a portion is missing. The table has more than 35,000 clones, 70% to 90% seen once. The source of the sample is a study of T cell changes during pregnancy in multiple sclerosis. The V end lost 4 bases, the J end lost 5 bases, and 14 bases lay between the germline ends. Germline values: CDR1 SEHNR, CDR2 FQNEAQ (reference sequence). CDR3 length: 15 residues. Sequenced material: CD4+ T cells from peripheral blood mononuclear cells, taken in the first trimester of pregnancy. The chain combines TRBV7-9 with TRBJ2-2; the D gene is possibly TRBD1 (6 bases). This TCR derives from a female donor with multiple sclerosis, enrolled in a pregnancy study. The CDR3 here is CASSSRGVGTGELFF. The CDR3 coding sequence is TGTGCCAGCAGCTCCAGGGGCGTCGGGACCGGGGAGCTGTTTTTT.